Listed below are T cell receptor beta chains from one sample, sequenced in a study of blood T cell repertoires in COVID-19. TCRdb's copy holds only in-frame clones and misses some; the assay was immunoSEQ multiplex PCR. The sample holds tens of thousands of clones, over 70% seen once. Sequenced material: peripheral blood. These receptors all come from an elderly man with acute or convalescent COVID-19. Both conserved end residues are part of each CDR3. The order of the fields is J gene, V gene, CDR3 protein.

TRBJ2-1 | TRBV4-3 | CASSQSLAQSYNEQFF
TRBJ1-1 | TRBV5-5 | CASSFSAGTEAFF
TRBJ2-2 | TRBV6-4 | CASSIQSTGELFF
TRBJ2-1 | TRBV7-3 | CASSLTQNNEQFF
TRBJ1-3 | TRBV10-3 | CAISETDRGTSGNTIYF
TRBJ2-1 | TRBV28 | CASSSPVGAYNEQFF
TRBJ2-5 | TRBV15 | CATSREVPGKVETQYF
TRBJ2-3 | TRBV6-4 | CASSDSGGSADTQYF
TRBJ2-7 | TRBV3-1/TRBV3-2 | CASSQGRGQQYF
TRBJ1-1 | TRBV18 | CASSSQSGAGEAFF
TRBJ2-7 | TRBV11-2 | CASSTRTGAAEQYF
TRBJ1-5 | TRBV2 | CASREQGSSNQPQHF
TRBJ2-2 | TRBV10-3 | CAIGDSLNTGELFF
TRBJ2-7 | TRBV19 | CASSWDRGPYEQYF
TRBJ2-3 | TRBV10-3 | CAISESGGASVYTQYF
TRBJ2-1 | TRBV5-6 | CASSLAGSSWRNEQFF
TRBJ2-2 | TRBV5-4 | CASSIGVGGELFF
TRBJ1-1 | TRBV5-4 | CASSLNSQGITEAFF
TRBJ2-1 | TRBV9 | CASSVAAGVGNEQFF
TRBJ1-4 | TRBV4-1 | CASSQDRDRKLFF
TRBJ1-2 | TRBV24-1 | CATSDYGAHGYTF
TRBJ2-7 | TRBV7-9 | CASSTRQGDEQYF
TRBJ1-4 | TRBV19 | CASSPRDEKLFF
TRBJ2-3 | TRBV2 | CASRASAGSTDTQYF
TRBJ1-3 | TRBV9 | CASSPGGQANSGNTIYF
TRBJ1-5 | TRBV19 | CAGGYQPQHF
TRBJ1-3 | TRBV6-6 | CATGQGNGNTIYF
TRBJ2-2 | TRBV11-2 | CASSSGTTNTGELFF
TRBJ2-7 | TRBV19 | CASSNPSGRPYEQYF
TRBJ1-1 | TRBV2 | CASSEGGRSTEAFF
TRBJ1-2 | TRBV7-2 | CASSLEGSGGYTF
TRBJ1-1 | TRBV29-1 | CSVGVKNTEAFF
TRBJ2-7 | TRBV7-9 | CASSTIDRFLFYEQYF
TRBJ2-1 | TRBV6-5 | CASRPDRLNEQFF
TRBJ2-3 | TRBV19 | CASSVGLAGVGADTQYF
TRBJ1-5 | TRBV5-6 | CASSPSTGSQPQHF
TRBJ2-3 | TRBV18 | CASSPRTLTSTDTQYF
TRBJ2-7 | TRBV4-3 | CASSQEWDILYEQYF
TRBJ1-1 | TRBV9 | CASSVGAGGSEAFF
TRBJ2-5 | TRBV19 | CASSIQQGMETQYF
TRBJ2-6 | TRBV29-1 | CSIGPNSGANVLTF
TRBJ2-3 | TRBV5-8 | CASSFRGGSTDTQYF
TRBJ1-3 | TRBV7-9 | CASSGRPDRAYTGNTIYF
TRBJ1-5 | TRBV9 | CASSGGQGADQPQHF
TRBJ2-1 | TRBV7-3 | CASSSNPGRGDEQFF
TRBJ2-3 | TRBV5-1 | CASRPDRGGTDTQYF
TRBJ2-5 | TRBV2 | CATKPDMMETQYF
TRBJ2-1 | TRBV5-1 | CASSSGQGTTTARSEQFF
TRBJ1-2 | TRBV27 | CASSSEGANNYGYTF
TRBJ1-4 | TRBV19 | CASNRQGVNEKLFF
TRBJ2-7 | TRBV19 | CASTPGRGFYEQYF
TRBJ2-1 | TRBV6-4 | CASRPQGAGNNEQFF
TRBJ1-2 | TRBV27 | CASSPSTGGSNGYTF
TRBJ1-5 | TRBV4-2 | CASSFDRGTNQPQHF
TRBJ1-4 | TRBV10-3 | CAISESTGLTNEKLFF
TRBJ2-7 | TRBV10-3 | CAISGSGAYEQYF